The 25 T cell receptor beta chains below come from one sample, sequenced in a study of blood T cells in healthy people across ages. A sample-barcoded 5' primer and a J-beta primer mix were used in a second PCR of roughly 7 to 11 cycles. TCRdb re-analysed the 5' RACE reads in MiXCR, keeping a single row per CDR3 protein. The sample contains some 1.5 million distinct CDR3 sequences, roughly 28% of which appear only once. The sample was blood. These receptors all stem from a woman in her twenties or thirties in good health.

This clonotype was counted a few times. The rearrangement uses TRBV24-1 and TRBJ2-1, with D unresolved. This CDR3 contains 13 residues. V was trimmed by 5 bases and J by 4 bases, leaving 8 bases between them. The germline V gene has CDR1 KGHDR and CDR2 SFDVKD. DNA for the CDR3: TGTGCCACCAGTGGGGGTCTATACAATGAGCAGTTCTTC. It codes for CATSGGLYNEQFF.

In the case of this clonotype: This may come from a read error, since a much larger clone is one base off. The J gene is TRBJ1-2, the V gene TRBV7-9; a possible D gene is TRBD1 (5 bases). CDR3 length: 15 residues. Per germline, CDR1 SEHNR and CDR2 FQNEAQ (reference sequence). V was shortened by 3 bases and J by 3 bases, with 14 bases between the two germline ends. The DNA of the CDR3 is TGTGCCAGCAGCTTTGGTCCTGCAGGGCACTATGGCTACACCTTC. Its translation is CASSFGPAGHYGYTF.

The chain uses TRBV12-3 or TRBV12-4 and TRBJ2-3; TRBD1 matches at 7 bases. J lost 2 bases, V lost 2 bases, and 7 bases had no gene match. The CDR3 is 16 amino acids. CDR3 DNA: TGTGCCAGCAGTTTAAGTACAGGGGTGGACACAGATACGCAGTATTTT. Translation: CASSLSTGVDTDTQYF.

With respect to this clonotype: A much bigger clone sits one base away, suggesting this may be a read error. The chain couples TRBV6-1 to TRBJ2-5; possibly TRBD1 or TRBD2 for D (5 bases each). V was shortened by 5 bases and J by 5 bases, with 15 bases between the two germline ends. Germline CDR1 reads MNHNS; CDR2 reads SASEGT. The CDR3 sequence is 14 residues long. CDR3 sequence: CASSSRAGPETQYF. CDR3 bases: TGTGCCAGCAGTTCGAGGGCAGGGCCGGAGACCCAGTACTTC.

The chain combines TRBV20-1 with TRBJ2-1; 7 positions agree with TRBD2. CDR3 size: 14 residues. V dropped 5 bases and J dropped 1; count of bases not matched to a gene: 5. CDR1 is DFQATT and CDR2 is SNEGSKA in the germline V gene (reference sequence). The CDR3 DNA reads as TGCAGTGCTCCGCGGGGGAATTCCTACAATGAGCAGTTCTTC. It yields the protein CSAPRGNSYNEQFF.

Ten or more counts support this clonotype. V and J are TRBV5-1 and TRBJ2-7; the match to TRBD1 covers 8 bases. CDR3 length: 11 residues. V lost 6 bases and J lost 7; bases outside the gene matches: 3. Germline loops: CDR1 SGHRS, CDR2 YFSETQ. DNA for the CDR3: TGCGCCAGCACAACAGGGGGTGAGCAGTACTTC. It codes for CASTTGGEQYF.

This clonotype has only one observation. The V gene is TRBV20-1, the J gene TRBJ2-7; a weak D match, TRBD2 (5 bases). CDR3 length: 14 residues. In germline, CDR1 is DFQATT, CDR2 SNEGSKA (reference sequence). Trimming removed 0 bases at V and 5 bases at J, with 14 bases between. This CDR3 reads CSARDRMRSDEQYF. CDR3 sequence (DNA): TGCAGTGCTAGAGATCGCATGCGTAGCGACGAGCAGTACTTC.

This clonotype has just a few counts. V gene TRBV7-9 combines with J gene TRBJ1-2; no firm D call. Trimming took 4 bases from V and 6 from J, leaving 9 bases between them. The CDR3 has 12 amino acids. The germline CDR1 and CDR2 sequences are SEHNR and FQNEAQ (reference sequence). CDR3 coding DNA: TGTGCCAGCAGCTCCCACGGGGATGGCTACACCTTC. This encodes CASSSHGDGYTF.

The CDR3 here is CASSVQGSNSPLHF. DNA of the CDR3: TGTGCCAGCAGCGTCCAAGGGAGTAATTCACCCCTCCACTTT. The chain uses TRBV9 and TRBJ1-6; no definite D call. The V end was cut by 2 bases, the J end by 6 bases, with 9 bases between. Germline V gene sequence: CDR1 SGDLS, CDR2 YYNGEE. The CDR3 totals 14 residues.

In its sample, this clonotype was seen many times. The J gene is TRBJ2-7, the V gene TRBV12-3 or TRBV12-4; possibly TRBD2 for D (6 bases). The CDR3 consists of 15 residues. Trimming took 6 bases from V and 1 from J, leaving 16 bases between them. The CDR3 region is CASRNGGSFSYEQYF. CDR3 coding DNA: TGTGCCAGCAGGAACGGGGGATCTTTTTCCTACGAGCAGTACTTC.

Only a few counts were recorded for this clonotype. The V call is TRBV12-3 or TRBV12-4, the J call TRBJ1-1, with D tentatively TRBD1 (6 bases). Trimming took off 8 bases at V and 1 base at J, with 11 bases between the two ends. CDR3 size: 13 residues. The CDR3 DNA reads as TGTGCCAGCGCCGGGACAAAGAACACTGAAGCTTTCTTT. Amino acid sequence: CASAGTKNTEAFF.

The table lists this clonotype with many counts. The V call is TRBV20-1, the J call TRBJ2-1; 12 bases map to TRBD2. The CDR3 loop spans 13 amino acids. Germline values: CDR1 DFQATT, CDR2 SNEGSKA (reference sequence). With V trimmed by 5 bases and J by 8 bases, 4 bases remained unmatched. CDR3 in amino acids: CSAPGTSGHEQFF. Here the CDR3 DNA reads TGCAGTGCTCCCGGGACTAGCGGGCATGAGCAGTTCTTC.

This clonotype has a count of ten or more. The chain employs TRBV5-1 and TRBJ2-3; 8 nucleotides agree with TRBD2. Unmatched junction bases numbered 13, after V lost 5 bases and J lost 5 bases. The CDR3 runs to 16 residues. Germline values: CDR1 SGHRS, CDR2 YFSETQ. The CDR3 DNA reads TGCGCCAGCAGTGTGGGACTAGGGACCGACGGAGATACGCAGTATTTT. This sequence encodes CASSVGLGTDGDTQYF.

This clonotype was recorded many times. The CDR3 loop reads CASSSETGRETQYF. As DNA, the CDR3 is TGTGCCAGCAGCTCTGAGACAGGGAGAGAGACCCAGTACTTC. J is TRBJ2-5 and V is TRBV5-5; 7 bases map to TRBD1. The V segment lost 3 bases and the J segment 4 bases; nucleotides outside the gene matches: 6. The length of the CDR3 is 14 residues. Germline V gene data show CDR1 as SGHKS and CDR2 as YYEKEE (reference sequence).

The chain couples TRBV5-1 to TRBJ2-3; no firm D call. Trimming removed 1 base at V and 5 bases at J, with 8 bases between. The V gene's germline CDR1 is SGHRS and CDR2 YFSETQ. The CDR3 sequence is 13 residues long. DNA of the CDR3: TGCGCCAGCAGCTTGAACGTGGTAGATACGCAGTATTTT. Its translation: CASSLNVVDTQYF.

In this sample, this clonotype turned up many times. For the CDR3, the DNA is TGTGCCAGCAGTTTACAAACTACAGGGAACTATGGCTACACCTTC. Its translation is CASSLQTTGNYGYTF. The chain links TRBV6-5 to TRBJ1-2, with a possible D match to TRBD1 (6 bases). V was clipped by 4 bases and J by 2 bases, with 14 bases between them. Germline V CDR1 and CDR2: MNHEY, SVGAGI. The CDR3 covers 15 residues.

This clonotype was counted ten times or more. The chain joins TRBV10-1 to TRBJ2-5; weak D call: TRBD2 (6 bases). The CDR3 has 16 residues. Trimming took off 0 bases at V and 5 bases at J, with 16 bases between the two ends. Germline CDR1 and CDR2: WNHNN and SYGVQD (reference sequence). This chain's CDR3 is CASSESKSGGAETQYF. The CDR3 nucleotides read TGCGCCAGCAGTGAGTCGAAGTCCGGGGGAGCTGAGACCCAGTACTTC.

In the case of this clonotype: The junction shows a germline mismatch at one end, possibly a read error. The chain uses TRBV5-1 and TRBJ2-7; 9 nucleotides agree with TRBD1. This CDR3 contains 13 residues. Germline assignment: CDR1 SGHRS and CDR2 YFSETQ. The CDR3 loop reads CTSSPGQGFEQYF. CDR3 sequence (DNA): TGCACCAGCAGCCCGGGACAGGGTTTTGAGCAGTACTTC.

The chain uses TRBV29-1 and TRBJ1-1; D uncertain. This CDR3 has 13 residues. V lost 8 bases to trimming and J lost 5 bases, with 18 bases between them. Germline V gives CDR1 SQVTM, CDR2 ANQGSEA. CDR3 bases: TGCAGCTCCGAAGCCGGGGAGGGAACTGAAGCTTTCTTT. It encodes CSSEAGEGTEAFF.

Only one count was recorded for this clonotype. A read error may explain this, as a much larger clone is one base away. V usage is TRBV6-2 or TRBV6-3 and J usage is TRBJ2-4; the D is unclear. V lost 4 bases and J lost 3, with 10 bases in between. This CDR3 spans 14 amino acids. Germline loops: CDR1 MNHEY, CDR2 SVGEGT. CDR3 protein: CASSCVRFKNIQYF. The CDR3 DNA reads as TGTGCCAGCAGTTGTGTGAGGTTCAAAAACATTCAGTACTTC.

V and J are TRBV5-1 and TRBJ1-2, with a possible D match to TRBD1 (6 bases). Trimming cost V 1 base and J 8 bases, with 18 bases left between them. Looked up from germline, CDR1 is SGHRS and CDR2 is YFSETQ. This CDR3 region has 15 residues. The CDR3 region has the DNA TGCGCCAGCAGCTTGAGCGGGACAAGTCTTTCAGGCTACACCTTC. Translation gives CASSLSGTSLSGYTF.

This clonotype was seen more than once but under ten times. The chain links TRBV12-3 or TRBV12-4 to TRBJ1-2; D might be TRBD1 (5 bases). This CDR3 has 14 residues. V lost 3 bases, J lost 4 bases, and 12 bases lay in between. The CDR3 coding sequence is TGTGCCAGCAGTTTTTCCGAGGGGATCTATGGCTACACCTTC. Translation: CASSFSEGIYGYTF.

This clonotype was observed once. This chain connects TRBV20-1 to TRBJ2-7, with 7 bases lining up with TRBD2. The J call could be wrong; TRBJ2-5 is a better fit for the DNA end. Germline-derived CDR1 and CDR2 are DFQATT and SNEGSKA (reference sequence). The CDR3 is made up of 15 amino acids. The DNA of the CDR3 is TGCAGTACCTCCAGACTAGCCCTGGAAAAAGGGACCCAGTACTTC. Protein product: CSTSRLALEKGTQYF.

The chain has TRBV4-1 and TRBJ2-7; 11 positions match TRBD2. The V and J ends lost 3 bases and 4 bases, in that order; junction bases with no gene match: 11. The germline V gene encodes CDR1 MGHRA and CDR2 YSYEKL. The CDR3 loop spans 17 amino acids. In nucleotides, the CDR3 is TGCGCCAGCAGCCAGATAATGGAGACTAGCGGGGAATACGAGCAGTACTTC. Encoded protein: CASSQIMETSGEYEQYF.

This clonotype has only a few counts. This chain uses TRBV20-1 with TRBJ2-5; 9 nucleotides agree with TRBD1. Germline CDR1 and CDR2: DFQATT and SNEGSKA (reference sequence). Trimming at V came to 4 bases and at J to 5 bases, leaving 8 bases not matched to a gene. The CDR3 consists of 14 residues. The CDR3 DNA reads as TGCAGTGCTACGCGAAGCACAGGGGGCGAGACCCAGTACTTC. It encodes CSATRSTGGETQYF.